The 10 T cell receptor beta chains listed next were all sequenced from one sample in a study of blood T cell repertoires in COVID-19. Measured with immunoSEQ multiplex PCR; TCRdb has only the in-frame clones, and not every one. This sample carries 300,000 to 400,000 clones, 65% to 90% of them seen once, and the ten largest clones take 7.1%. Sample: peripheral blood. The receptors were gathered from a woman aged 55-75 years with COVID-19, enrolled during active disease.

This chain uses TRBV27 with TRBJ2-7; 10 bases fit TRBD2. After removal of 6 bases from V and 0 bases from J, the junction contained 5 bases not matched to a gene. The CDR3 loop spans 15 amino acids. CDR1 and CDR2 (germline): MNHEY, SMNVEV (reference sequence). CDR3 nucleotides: TGTGCCAGCAGCCCAAGCGGGGGGGTCTCCTACGAGCAGTACTTC. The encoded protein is CASSPSGGVSYEQYF.

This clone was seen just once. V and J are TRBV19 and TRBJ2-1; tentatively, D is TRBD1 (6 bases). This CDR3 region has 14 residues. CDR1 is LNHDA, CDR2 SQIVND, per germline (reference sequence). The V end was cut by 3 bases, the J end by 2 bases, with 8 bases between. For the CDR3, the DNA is TGTGCCAGTAGTATTCAGGGGCCCTACAATGAGCAGTTCTTC. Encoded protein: CASSIQGPYNEQFF.

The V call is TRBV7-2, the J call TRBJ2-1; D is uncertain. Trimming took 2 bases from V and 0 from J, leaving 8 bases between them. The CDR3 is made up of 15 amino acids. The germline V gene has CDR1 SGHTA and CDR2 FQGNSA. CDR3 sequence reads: CASSLQVSSYNEQFF. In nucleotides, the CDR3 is TGTGCCAGCAGCTTACAGGTGAGCTCCTACAATGAGCAGTTCTTC.

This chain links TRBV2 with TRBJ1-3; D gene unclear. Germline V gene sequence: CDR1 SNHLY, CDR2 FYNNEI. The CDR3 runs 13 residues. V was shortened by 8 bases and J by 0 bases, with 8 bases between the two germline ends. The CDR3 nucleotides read TGTGCCAGCCGGGAAAGCTCTGGAAACACCATATATTTT. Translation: CASRESSGNTIYF.

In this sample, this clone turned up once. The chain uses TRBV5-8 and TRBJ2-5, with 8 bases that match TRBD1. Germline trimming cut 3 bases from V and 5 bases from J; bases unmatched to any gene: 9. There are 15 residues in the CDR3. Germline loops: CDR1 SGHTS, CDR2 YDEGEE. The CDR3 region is CASSSYRGVGETQYF. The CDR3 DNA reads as TGTGCCAGCAGCTCGTACAGGGGGGTTGGGGAGACCCAGTACTTC.

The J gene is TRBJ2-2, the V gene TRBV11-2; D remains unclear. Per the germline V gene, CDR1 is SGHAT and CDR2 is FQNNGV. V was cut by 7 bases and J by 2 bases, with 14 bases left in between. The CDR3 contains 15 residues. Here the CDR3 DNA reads TGTGCCAGCATCTTGGCGACTCCCAACACCGGGGAGCTGTTTTTT. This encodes CASILATPNTGELFF.

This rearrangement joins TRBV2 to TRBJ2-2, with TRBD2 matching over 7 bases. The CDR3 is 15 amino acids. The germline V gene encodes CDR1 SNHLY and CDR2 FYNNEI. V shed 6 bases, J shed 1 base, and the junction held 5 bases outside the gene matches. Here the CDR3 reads CASRRLAVNTGELFF. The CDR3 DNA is TGTGCCAGCAGAAGGCTAGCGGTGAACACCGGGGAGCTGTTTTTT. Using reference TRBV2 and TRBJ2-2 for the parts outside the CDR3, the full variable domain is EPEVTQTPSHQVTQMGQEVILRCVPISNHLYFYWYRQILGQKVEFLVSFYNNEISEKSEIFDDQFSVERPDGSNFTLKIRSTKLEDSAMYFCASRRLAVNTGELFFGEGSRLTVL.

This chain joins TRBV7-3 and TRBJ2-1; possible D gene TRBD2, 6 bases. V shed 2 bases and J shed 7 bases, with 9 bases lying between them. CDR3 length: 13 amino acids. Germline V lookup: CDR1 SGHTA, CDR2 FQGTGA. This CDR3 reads CASSLGSGNEQFF. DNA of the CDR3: TGTGCCAGCAGCTTAGGTAGCGGAAATGAGCAGTTCTTC.

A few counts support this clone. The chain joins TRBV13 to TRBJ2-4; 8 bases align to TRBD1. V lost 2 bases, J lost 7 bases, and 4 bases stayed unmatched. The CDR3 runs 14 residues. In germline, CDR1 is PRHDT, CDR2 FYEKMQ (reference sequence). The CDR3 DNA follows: TGTGCCAGCAGCTTACGGACAGGGACCAACATTCAGTACTTC. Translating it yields CASSLRTGTNIQYF.

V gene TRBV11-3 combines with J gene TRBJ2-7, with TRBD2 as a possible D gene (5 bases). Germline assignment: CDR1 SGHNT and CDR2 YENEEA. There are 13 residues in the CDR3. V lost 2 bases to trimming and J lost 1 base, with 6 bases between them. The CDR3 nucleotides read TGTGCCAGCAGCTTACGGGATTCCTACGAGCAGTACTTC. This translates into CASSLRDSYEQYF. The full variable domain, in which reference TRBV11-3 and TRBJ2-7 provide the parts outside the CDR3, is EAGVVQSPRYKIIEKKQPVAFWCNPISGHNTLYWYLQNLGQGPELLIRYENEEAVDDSQLPKDRFSAERLKGVDSTLKIQPAELGDSAVYLCASSLRDSYEQYFGPGTRLTVT.